This entry lists 19 T cell receptor beta chains sequenced from one sample in a study of B cell selection in AIRE deficiency. CD4+CD127+ cells were sorted as the conventional CD4 T cells. Assay used: immunoSEQ multiplex PCR; TCRdb lists only in-frame clones, some missing. The data show 20,000 to 30,000 clones, approximately 96% seen once. The specimen was CD4+CD127+ conventional T cells sorted from PBMCs. These receptors all come from a human donor in good health.

This clone was found once. The chain links TRBV7-9 to TRBJ1-2; possible D gene TRBD1, 6 bases. This CDR3 spans 15 amino acids. CDR1 is SEHNR and CDR2 is FQNEAQ in the germline V gene (reference sequence). V was cut by 0 bases and J by 4 bases, with 12 bases left in between. For the CDR3, the DNA is TGTGCCAGCAGCTTAGCTCCAGGGGTTTTCTATGGCTACACCTTC. Encoded protein: CASSLAPGVFYGYTF.

V is TRBV7-2 and J is TRBJ2-5; D gene uncertain. Between the trimmed V and J ends, which lost 6 bases and 4 bases, there was a span of 12 bases. The CDR3 length is 13 residues. CDR1 SGHTA and CDR2 FQGNSA come from the germline V gene. The CDR3: CASRLPPPETQYF. The CDR3 DNA is TGTGCCAGCAGACTTCCACCCCCAGAGACCCAGTACTTC.

The J gene is TRBJ2-7, the V gene TRBV18; 11 nucleotides line up with TRBD1. After removal of 4 bases from V and 3 bases from J, the junction contained 5 bases not matched to a gene. Germline V gives CDR1 KGHSH, CDR2 LQKENI. This CDR3 spans 15 amino acids. CDR3 region: CASSQEGQGVYEQYF. CDR3 sequence (DNA): TGTGCCAGCTCACAGGAGGGACAGGGGGTCTACGAGCAGTACTTC.

The chain carries TRBV5-6 and TRBJ2-3; tentative D call: TRBD2 (5 bases). CDR1 is SGHDT, CDR2 YYEEEE, per germline. Deletions cut 4 bases from V and 0 bases from J, with 24 bases between. The CDR3 sequence is 19 residues long. CDR3 sequence: CASSPAVEDRVSSTDTQYF. CDR3 in DNA: TGTGCCAGCAGCCCAGCCGTGGAGGATCGTGTCTCTAGCACAGATACGCAGTATTTT.

The chain carries TRBV7-9 and TRBJ2-1, with 10 nucleotides matching TRBD1. The CDR3 is 14 amino acids. The germline V gene encodes CDR1 SEHNR and CDR2 FQNEAQ (reference sequence). V lost 2 bases and J lost 10; bases outside the gene matches: 5. The CDR3 bases are TGTGCCAGCAGCTTATCGACAGGGGGCGGAGAGCAGTTCTTC. Amino acid sequence: CASSLSTGGGEQFF.

The chain employs TRBV7-2 and TRBJ2-5; the match to TRBD1 covers 7 bases. This CDR3 spans 14 amino acids. From germline, CDR1 is SGHTA and CDR2 FQGNSA. V lost 3 bases, J lost 3 bases, and 4 bases stayed unmatched. The CDR3 DNA follows: TGTGCCAGCAGCTTCCGGGACAGAAAAGAGACCCAGTACTTC. Its translation: CASSFRDRKETQYF. Together with reference TRBV7-2 and TRBJ2-5, the CDR3 gives the full variable domain: GAGVSQSPSNKVTEKGKDVELRCDPISGHTALYWYRQSLGQGLEFLIYFQGNSAPDKSGLPSDRFSAERTGGSVSTLTIQRTQQEDSAVYLCASSFRDRKETQYFGPGTRLLVL.

This clone was observed a single time. The V gene is TRBV12-5, the J gene TRBJ2-5, with D possibly being TRBD1 (5 bases). The V and J ends lost 2 bases and 0 bases respectively, with 10 bases between them. Germline-derived CDR1 and CDR2 are LGHNT and FRNRAP. This CDR3 spans 15 amino acids. CDR3 sequence (DNA): TGTGCTAGTGGTTTGCCAGGGCCCTACCAAGAGACCCAGTACTTC. Residues: CASGLPGPYQETQYF.

The rearrangement joins TRBV7-2 to TRBJ1-2, with D unresolved. Germline assignment: CDR1 SGHTA and CDR2 FQGNSA. The V gene lost 6 bases and the J gene lost 7 bases, with 18 bases spanning the gap. CDR3 length: 14 residues. DNA of the CDR3: TGTGCCAGCAGACTTGGACGGACCTCGGGTGGCTACACCTTC. This translates into CASRLGRTSGGYTF.

This chain uses TRBV19 with TRBJ1-1; perhaps TRBD1 as D (6 bases). CDR1 is LNHDA, CDR2 SQIVND, per germline (reference sequence). This CDR3 has 13 residues. V dropped 5 bases and J dropped 3 bases, with 10 bases sitting between them. This CDR3 reads CASSVKGDTEAFF. CDR3 DNA: TGTGCCAGTAGTGTGAAGGGGGACACTGAAGCTTTCTTT.

V is TRBV7-2 and J is TRBJ1-6; possibly TRBD1 for D (6 bases). CDR1 is SGHTA, CDR2 FQGNSA, per germline. The CDR3 sequence is 14 residues long. V gave up 1 base and J gave up 8 bases, with 9 bases separating them. The CDR3 region is CASSLGGQYSPLHF. Written as DNA, the CDR3 is TGTGCCAGCAGCTTAGGGGGACAATATTCACCCCTCCACTTT. Combining the CDR3 with reference TRBV7-2 and TRBJ1-6 gives the whole variable domain GAGVSQSPSNKVTEKGKDVELRCDPISGHTALYWYRQSLGQGLEFLIYFQGNSAPDKSGLPSDRFSAERTGGSVSTLTIQRTQQEDSAVYLCASSLGGQYSPLHFGNGTRLTVT.

V gene TRBV5-1 combines with J gene TRBJ2-2, with D maybe TRBD2 (6 bases). Germline assignment: CDR1 SGHRS and CDR2 YFSETQ. This CDR3 contains 16 residues. V gave up 4 bases and J gave up 4 bases, with 17 bases separating them. In DNA, the CDR3 is TGCGCCAGCAGCCTGCGACTGGCGGGGACCACCGGGGAGCTGTTTTTT. It is translated as CASSLRLAGTTGELFF.

The chain recombines TRBV4-3 with TRBJ2-3, with TRBD1 matching over 7 bases. V lost 3 bases and J lost 8; bases outside the gene matches: 14. In germline, CDR1 is LGHNA, CDR2 YSLEER. The CDR3 is made up of 16 amino acids. The CDR3 DNA reads TGCGCCAGCAGCCATACAGACAGGGCCCAGGAAGGTACGCAGTATTTT. Residues: CASSHTDRAQEGTQYF.

As DNA, the CDR3 is TGTGCCAGCAGCTCCGGGCCTGGAGAGACCCAGTACTTC. Its translation: CASSSGPGETQYF. The chain links TRBV9 to TRBJ2-5; no reliable D call. This CDR3 is built from 13 residues. In germline, CDR1 is SGDLS, CDR2 YYNGEE. Trimming removed 4 bases from V and 4 bases from J, with 11 bases in between.

V gene TRBV5-4 combines with J gene TRBJ1-1; D not resolved. The V gene's germline CDR1 is SGHNT and CDR2 YYREEE (reference sequence). This CDR3 region has 14 residues. Trimming removed 4 bases at V and 3 bases at J, with 13 bases between. CDR3 coding DNA: TGTGCCAGCAGCCCGACCCGTTGGGACACTGAAGCTTTCTTT. Residues: CASSPTRWDTEAFF.

In this sample, this clone turned up once. The J gene is TRBJ2-1, the V gene TRBV5-1; D may be TRBD2 (6 bases). With 5 bases removed from V and 13 bases from J, the gap between germline ends came to 16 bases. CDR1 is SGHRS and CDR2 is YFSETQ in the germline V gene. The CDR3 totals 12 residues. The CDR3 loop reads CASSLRTGEQFF. The CDR3 coding sequence is TGCGCCAGCAGTTTAAGAACGGGAGAACAGTTCTTC.

For the CDR3, the DNA is TGTGCCAGCAGCTTAGATCGGCAGGGTACTAACTATGGCTACACCTTC. This translates into CASSLDRQGTNYGYTF. The rearrangement links TRBV7-8 to TRBJ1-2; D perhaps matches TRBD1 (5 bases). V lost 1 base to trimming and J lost 0 bases, with 12 bases between them. The CDR3 is 16 residues long. The germline V gene has CDR1 SGHVS and CDR2 FQNEAQ.

The chain uses TRBV6-1 and TRBJ1-4; tentatively, D is TRBD1 (5 bases). CDR1 MNHNS and CDR2 SASEGT come from the germline V gene. Between the trimmed V and J ends, which lost 3 bases and 2 bases, there was a span of 7 bases. The CDR3 consists of 14 residues. The CDR3 spells CASSETVTNEKLFF. The DNA for the CDR3 is TGTGCCAGCAGTGAGACAGTGACTAATGAAAAACTGTTTTTT.

The rearrangement uses TRBV2 and TRBJ2-3; 7 nucleotides align to TRBD1. This CDR3 has 14 residues. Losses at the gene ends were 8 bases for V and 0 bases for J; bases not matched to a gene: 5. CDR1 is SNHLY, CDR2 FYNNEI, per germline. The CDR3 sequence: CASGGQSSTDTQYF. The CDR3 bases are TGTGCCAGCGGGGGACAGAGTAGCACAGATACGCAGTATTTT.

The rearrangement uses TRBV19 and TRBJ1-5, with 8 bases matching TRBD1. Germline V gives CDR1 LNHDA, CDR2 SQIVND (reference sequence). The CDR3 covers 17 residues. The J segment lost 0 bases and the V segment lost 6 bases, leaving 10 bases of the junction unmatched. The CDR3 spells CASRYAGTGFSNQPQHF. CDR3 nucleotides: TGTGCCAGTAGATACGCCGGGACAGGCTTTAGCAATCAGCCCCAGCATTTT.